These T cell receptor beta chains were read from a single sample in a study of low-dose radiotherapy and immunotherapy resistance in tumors. TCRdb re-derived calls from the reads in MiXCR, one entry per CDR3 protein. The sample has about 60,000 distinct CDR3 sequences, less than 25% seen once. The sample consisted of PBMCs, taken before treatment. The receptors were sampled from a male donor with prostate cancer. CDR3s include the opening cysteine and the closing phenylalanine or tryptophan. The D gene is left open where the match is weak. The size entry is marked missing in some rows and otherwise reads once, few, many or a size class.

CDR3 length: 15
J gene: TRBJ2-3
V gene: TRBV15
D gene: -
clone size: -
CDR3 DNA: TGTGCCACCAGCAGAGATCCTACTAGCACAGATACGCAGTATTTT
CDR3 protein: CATSRDPTSTDTQYF

CDR3 length: 16
J gene: TRBJ2-7
V gene: TRBV11-2
D gene: TRBD2
clone size: -
CDR3 DNA: TGTGCCAGCAGCTCGGCCATAGCGGGAGATTGGGGCGAGCAGTACTTC
CDR3 protein: CASSSAIAGDWGEQYF

CDR3 length: 17
J gene: TRBJ2-4
V gene: TRBV11-2
D gene: -
clone size: once
CDR3 DNA: TGTGCCAGCAGGCAATGGGGGAGGGAGGGGGGCAAAAACATTCAGTACTTC
CDR3 protein: CASRQWGREGGKNIQYF

CDR3 length: 11
J gene: TRBJ1-3
V gene: TRBV12-3/TRBV12-4
D gene: -
clone size: many
CDR3 DNA: TGTGCCAGCAGCAATGGAAACACCATATATTTT
CDR3 protein: CASSNGNTIYF

CDR3 length: 14
J gene: TRBJ2-4
V gene: TRBV2
D gene: TRBD2
clone size: few
CDR3 DNA: TGTGCCAGCAGTGATTCCGGGAGGGGCAACATTCAGTACTTC
CDR3 protein: CASSDSGRGNIQYF

CDR3 length: 14
J gene: TRBJ1-5
V gene: TRBV10-2
D gene: -
clone size: -
CDR3 DNA: TGCGCCAGCAGTGAGTCTTCGGGTCGCCAGCCCCAGCATTTT
CDR3 protein: CASSESSGRQPQHF

CDR3 length: 14
J gene: TRBJ1-1
V gene: TRBV30
D gene: TRBD1
clone size: many
CDR3 DNA: TGTGCCTGGAGTGGGACAGGGAAGGGGCCAAGAGCTTTCTTT
CDR3 protein: CAWSGTGKGPRAFF

CDR3 length: 15
J gene: TRBJ2-1
V gene: TRBV21-1
D gene: -
clone size: -
CDR3 DNA: TGTCGGCGGTCGGACATGGAAAGCTCCTACAATGAGCAGTTCTTC
CDR3 protein: CRRSDMESSYNEQFF

CDR3 length: 15
J gene: TRBJ1-4
V gene: TRBV7-9
D gene: -
clone size: few
CDR3 DNA: -
CDR3 protein: CASSGAGSNEKLFFF

CDR3 length: 12
J gene: TRBJ2-7
V gene: TRBV29-1
D gene: -
clone size: many
CDR3 DNA: TGCAGCGCAGGACAGACCTCCTACGAGCAGTACTTC
CDR3 protein: CSAGQTSYEQYF

CDR3 length: 16
J gene: TRBJ2-7
V gene: TRBV14
D gene: -
clone size: -
CDR3 DNA: TGTGCCAGCAGCCAAAAGGCCCTCAGGGTCTCCTACGAGCAGTACTTC
CDR3 protein: CASSQKALRVSYEQYF